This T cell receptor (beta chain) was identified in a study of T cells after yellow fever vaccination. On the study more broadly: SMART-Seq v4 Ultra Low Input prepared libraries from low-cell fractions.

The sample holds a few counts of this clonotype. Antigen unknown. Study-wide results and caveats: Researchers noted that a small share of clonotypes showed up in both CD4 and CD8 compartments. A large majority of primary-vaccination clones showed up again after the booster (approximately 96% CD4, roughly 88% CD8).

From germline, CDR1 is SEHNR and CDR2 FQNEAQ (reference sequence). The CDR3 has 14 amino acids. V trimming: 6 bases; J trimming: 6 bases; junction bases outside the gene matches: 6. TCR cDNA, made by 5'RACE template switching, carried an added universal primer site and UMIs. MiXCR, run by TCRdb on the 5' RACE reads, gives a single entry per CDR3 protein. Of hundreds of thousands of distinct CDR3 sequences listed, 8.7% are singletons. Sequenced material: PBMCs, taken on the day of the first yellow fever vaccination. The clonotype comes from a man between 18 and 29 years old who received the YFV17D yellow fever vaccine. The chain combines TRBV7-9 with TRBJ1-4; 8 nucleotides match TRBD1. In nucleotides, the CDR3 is TGTGCCAGCAGGCCAGGGGGCGCTTATGAAAAACTGTTTTTT. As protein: CASRPGGAYEKLFF. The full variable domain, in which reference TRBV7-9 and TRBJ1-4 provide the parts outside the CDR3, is DTGVSQNPRHKITKRGQNVTFRCDPISEHNRLYWYRQTLGQGPEFLTYFQNEAQLEKSRLLSDRFSAERPKGSFSTLEIQRTEQGDSAMYLCASRPGGAYEKLFFGSGTQLSVL.